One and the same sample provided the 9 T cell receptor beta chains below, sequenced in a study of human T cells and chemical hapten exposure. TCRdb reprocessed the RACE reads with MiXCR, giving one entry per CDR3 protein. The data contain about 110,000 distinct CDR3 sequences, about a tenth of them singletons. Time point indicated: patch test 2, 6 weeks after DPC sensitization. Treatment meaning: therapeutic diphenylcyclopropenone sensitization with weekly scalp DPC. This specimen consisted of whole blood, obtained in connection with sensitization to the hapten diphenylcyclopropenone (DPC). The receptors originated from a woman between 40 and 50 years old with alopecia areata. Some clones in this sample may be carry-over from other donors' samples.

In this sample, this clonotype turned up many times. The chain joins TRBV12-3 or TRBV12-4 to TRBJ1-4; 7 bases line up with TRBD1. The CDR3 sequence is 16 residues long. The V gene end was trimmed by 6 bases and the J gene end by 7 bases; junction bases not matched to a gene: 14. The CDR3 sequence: CASRGSSGTVFEKLFF. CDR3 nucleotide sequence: TGTGCCAGCAGGGGGTCTTCCGGGACAGTGTTTGAAAAACTGTTTTTT.

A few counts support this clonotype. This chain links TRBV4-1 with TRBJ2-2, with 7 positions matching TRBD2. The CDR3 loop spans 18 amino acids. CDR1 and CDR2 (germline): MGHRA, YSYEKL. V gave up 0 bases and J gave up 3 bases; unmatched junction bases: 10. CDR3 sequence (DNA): TGCGCCAGCAGCCAAGATCGGTGGGCAGGGAGGGACACCGGGGAGCTGTTTTTT. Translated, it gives CASSQDRWAGRDTGELFF.

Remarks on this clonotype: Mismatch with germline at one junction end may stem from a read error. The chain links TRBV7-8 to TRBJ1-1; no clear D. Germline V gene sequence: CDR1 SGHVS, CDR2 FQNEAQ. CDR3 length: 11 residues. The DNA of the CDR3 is TGTGCCAGCAGCTTTAACGTAGAAGATTTCTTT. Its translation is CASSFNVEDFF.

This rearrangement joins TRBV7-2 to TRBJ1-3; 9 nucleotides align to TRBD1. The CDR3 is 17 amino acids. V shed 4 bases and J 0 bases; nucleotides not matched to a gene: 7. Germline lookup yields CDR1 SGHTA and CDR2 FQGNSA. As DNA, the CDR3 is TGTGCCAGCAGCTCCGGACAGGGGTACCTCTCTGGAAACACCATATATTTT. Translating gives CASSSGQGYLSGNTIYF.

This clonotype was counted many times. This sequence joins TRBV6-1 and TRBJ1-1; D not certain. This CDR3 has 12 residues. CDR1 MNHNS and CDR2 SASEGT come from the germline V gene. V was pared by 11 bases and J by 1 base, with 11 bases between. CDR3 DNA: TGTGCCTCCAGAGGGTGGAACACTGAAGCTTTCTTT. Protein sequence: CASRGWNTEAFF.

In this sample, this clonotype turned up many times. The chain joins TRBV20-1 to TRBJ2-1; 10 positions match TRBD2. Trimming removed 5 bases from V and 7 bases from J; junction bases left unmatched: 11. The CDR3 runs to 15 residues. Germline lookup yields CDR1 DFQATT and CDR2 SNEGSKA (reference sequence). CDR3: CSASSAGGQENEQFF. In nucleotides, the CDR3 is TGCAGTGCTTCCTCAGCGGGGGGGCAAGAAAATGAGCAGTTCTTC.

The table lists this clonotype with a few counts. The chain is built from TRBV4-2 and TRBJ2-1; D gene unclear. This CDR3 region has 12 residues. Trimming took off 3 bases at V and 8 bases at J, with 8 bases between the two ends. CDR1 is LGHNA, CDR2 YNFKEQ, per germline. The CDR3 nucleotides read TGTGCCAGCAGCCAGTATCTCTATGAGCAGTTCTTC. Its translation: CASSQYLYEQFF.

The CDR3 reads CASRYGTGHGYTF. The DNA of the CDR3 is TGTGCCAGCAGGTATGGGACAGGTCATGGCTACACCTTC. The rearrangement joins TRBV13 to TRBJ1-2, with TRBD1 matching 8 bases. The length of the CDR3 is 13 residues. Losses at the gene ends were 6 bases for V and 6 bases for J; bases not matched to a gene: 6. Germline V CDR1 and CDR2: PRHDT, FYEKMQ (reference sequence).

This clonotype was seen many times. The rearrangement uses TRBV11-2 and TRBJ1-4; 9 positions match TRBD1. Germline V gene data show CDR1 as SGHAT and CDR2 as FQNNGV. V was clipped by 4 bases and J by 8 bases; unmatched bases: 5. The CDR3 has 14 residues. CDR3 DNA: TGTGCCAGCAGCTCCGGGACAGGGTACGAAAAACTGTTTTTT. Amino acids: CASSSGTGYEKLFF.